This T cell receptor (beta chain) emerged from a study of T cell responses to AZD1222 COVID-19 vaccine. Study findings and constraints: A rise in Spike-specific TCR breadth and depth followed two AZD1222 doses.

Profiled with immunoSEQ multiplex PCR; TCRdb holds only in-frame clones, not every one. The repertoire consists of 150,000 or so clones, with about nine tenths occurring once and the leading ten covering over 1.3%. This CDR3 is 14 amino acids long. Looked up from germline, CDR1 is WNHNN and CDR2 is SYGVQD (reference sequence). The junction had 3 bases not matched to a gene; V was cut back by 6 bases and J by 2 bases. Remarks on this clone: Its target is unknown.

The sequencing used peripheral blood, collected on day 0 of AZD1222 vaccination. The sequence derives from an adult in good health. The chain carries TRBV10-1 and TRBJ2-1, with 8 bases matching TRBD1. CDR3 protein: CASSQGATYNEQFF. CDR3 coding DNA: TGCGCCAGCAGCCAGGGGGCTACCTACAATGAGCAGTTCTTC.